The 17 T cell receptor beta chains presented below share a single source sample, sequenced in a study of blood T cell repertoires in COVID-19. Profiled with immunoSEQ multiplex PCR; TCRdb holds only in-frame clones, not every one. The table lists 85,000 to 100,000 clones, around 88% of them singletons, with about 1.9% in the top ten. Sequencing input: peripheral blood. The receptors were sampled from a man aged 50-60 years with COVID-19, enrolled during active disease.

J is TRBJ2-1 and V is TRBV7-9, with a possible D match to TRBD1 (6 bases). Germline V gene lookup returns CDR1 SEHNR and CDR2 FQNEAQ (reference sequence). The CDR3 extends over 13 amino acids. Trimming removed 8 bases at V and 9 bases at J, with 17 bases between. The CDR3 DNA sequence: TGTGCCAGCTTTTTAGGGGGTACGGGTGAGCAGTTCTTC. Amino acids: CASFLGGTGEQFF.

The rearrangement joins TRBV5-1 to TRBJ2-7; weak D call: TRBD1 (6 bases). The CDR3 totals 14 residues. V was trimmed by 1 base and J by 4 bases, leaving 12 bases between them. CDR1 is SGHRS and CDR2 is YFSETQ in the germline V gene. This CDR3 is CASSLYGGRYEQYF. CDR3 coding DNA: TGCGCCAGCAGCTTGTATGGGGGCCGTTACGAGCAGTACTTC.

V usage is TRBV19 and J usage is TRBJ1-2; no clear D. The V gene's germline CDR1 is LNHDA and CDR2 SQIVND (reference sequence). Trimming cost V 5 bases and J 1 base, with 11 bases left between them. The CDR3 has 14 residues. In DNA, the CDR3 is TGTGCCAGTAGTCCTCCGGGGAGTAACTATGGCTACACCTTC. Amino acid sequence: CASSPPGSNYGYTF.

This chain joins TRBV19 and TRBJ1-4; no clear D. Trimming left V 5 bases short and J 8 bases short, with 18 bases between. CDR3 size: 15 residues. Germline values: CDR1 LNHDA, CDR2 SQIVND (reference sequence). CDR3 DNA: TGTGCCAGTAGTCCCAGGATTCTGCCAATAGAAAAACTGTTTTTT. This codes for CASSPRILPIEKLFF.

The chain is built from TRBV7-8 and TRBJ1-3; 7 bases are a match to TRBD1. The germline V gene has CDR1 SGHVS and CDR2 FQNEAQ. CDR3 length: 15 amino acids. V was pared by 1 base and J by 7 bases, with 7 bases of the junction left unmatched. The CDR3 loop is CASSLVDREANTIYF. CDR3 DNA sequence: TGTGCCAGCAGCTTAGTCGACAGGGAGGCGAACACCATATATTTT.

CDR3 sequence reads: CASSQGRQGFSPLHF. DNA for the CDR3: TGTGCCAGCAGCCAAGGCCGACAGGGCTTTTCACCCCTCCACTTT. The chain couples TRBV3-1 (or the pseudogene TRBV3-2) to TRBJ1-6, with 7 bases lining up with TRBD1. The CDR3 contains 15 residues. V was pared by 1 base and J by 9 bases, with 6 bases of the junction left unmatched. Per germline, CDR1 LGHDT and CDR2 YNNKEL (reference sequence).

The genes are TRBV27 and TRBJ2-1; 12 bases are a match to TRBD2. The germline V gene has CDR1 MNHEY and CDR2 SMNVEV (reference sequence). With V trimmed by 6 bases and J by 6 bases, 3 bases remained unmatched. The CDR3 is 14 residues long. Here the CDR3 DNA reads TGTGCCAGCAGCCGGACTAGCGGGGCCAATGAGCAGTTCTTC. This gives the protein CASSRTSGANEQFF.

Comment on this clone: The sample carries other DNA sequences with the same CDR3. The V and J genes are TRBV30 and TRBJ1-3; D is undetermined. Germline V gene data show CDR1 as GTSNPN and CDR2 as SVGIG (reference sequence). CDR3 size: 13 residues. With 0 bases removed from V and 4 bases from J, the gap between germline ends came to 7 bases. This CDR3 reads CAWSVLSGNTIYF. CDR3 DNA sequence: TGTGCCTGGAGTGTATTATCCGGAAACACCATATATTTT. The full variable domain, rest sourced from reference TRBV30 and TRBJ1-3, is SQTIHQWPATLVQPVGSPLSLECTVEGTSNPNLYWYRQAAGRGLQLLFYSVGIGQISSEVPQNLSASRPQDRQFILSSKKLLLSDSGFYLCAWSVLSGNTIYFGEGSWLTVV.

The rearrangement links TRBV7-2 to TRBJ2-3; no clear D gene. V was pared by 5 bases and J by 2 bases, with 20 bases between. The CDR3 runs to 17 residues. Germline V gives CDR1 SGHTA, CDR2 FQGNSA. DNA for the CDR3: TGTGCCAGCAGCCCTCGTGTAGTCACCCAAATCACAGATACGCAGTATTTT. Its translation is CASSPRVVTQITDTQYF.

As DNA, the CDR3 is TGTGCCAGCTCAGGACAGCCGTATGGCTACACCTTC. Encoded protein: CASSGQPYGYTF. The chain couples TRBV18 to TRBJ1-2, with D tentatively TRBD1 (6 bases). CDR3 length equals 12 residues. The germline gives CDR1 KGHSH, CDR2 LQKENI. Between the trimmed V and J ends, which lost 5 bases and 5 bases, there was a span of 9 bases. The full variable domain, completed using reference TRBV18 and TRBJ1-2, is NAGVMQNPRHLVRRRGQEARLRCSPMKGHSHVYWYRQLPEEGLKFMVYLQKENIIDESGMPKERFSAEFPKEGPSILRIQQVVRGDSAAYFCASSGQPYGYTFGSGTRLTVV.

CDR3 region: CATTLRGTEAFF. DNA of the CDR3: TGTGCCACTACCCTTCGAGGGACTGAAGCTTTCTTT. V is TRBV28 and J is TRBJ1-1; D gene unclear. The CDR3 extends over 12 amino acids. Germline V CDR1 and CDR2: MDHEN, SYDVKM. Deletions cut 10 bases from V and 5 bases from J, with 14 bases between. The full variable domain, its missing parts supplied by reference TRBV28 and TRBJ1-1, is DVKVTQSSRYLVKRTGEKVFLECVQDMDHENMFWYRQDPGLGLRLIYFSYDVKMKEKGDIPEGYSVSREKKERFSLILESASTNQTSMYLCATTLRGTEAFFGQGTRLTVV.

V and J are TRBV9 and TRBJ2-7; 8 nucleotides align to TRBD1. Germline V gene data show CDR1 as SGDLS and CDR2 as YYNGEE. V was pared by 4 bases and J by 5 bases, with 11 bases of the junction left unmatched. There are 15 residues in the CDR3. The CDR3 protein is CASSPRTGWGDEQYF. CDR3 bases: TGTGCCAGCAGCCCCAGGACAGGGTGGGGGGACGAGCAGTACTTC.

The CDR3 DNA sequence: TGTGCCAGCAGCCCAGACAGGGCCCACCCCTATGGCTACACCTTC. Translating it yields CASSPDRAHPYGYTF. The rearrangement links TRBV5-4 to TRBJ1-2; 7 bases fit TRBD1. The CDR3 length is 15 residues. CDR1 and CDR2 (germline): SGHNT, YYREEE (reference sequence). V dropped 4 bases and J dropped 4; count of bases not matched to a gene: 10. Full variable domain (rest looked up from reference TRBV5-4 and TRBJ1-2): ETGVTQSPTHLIKTRGQQVTLRCSSQSGHNTVSWYQQALGQGPQFIFQYYREEENGRGNFPPRFSGLQFPNYSSELNVNALELDDSALYLCASSPDRAHPYGYTFGSGTRLTVV.

The chain uses TRBV6-5 and TRBJ2-7, with TRBD2 matching 8 bases. Germline values: CDR1 MNHEY, CDR2 SVGAGI. This CDR3 region has 14 residues. The trim removed 6 bases at V and 2 bases at J, leaving 6 bases unmatched. The CDR3 coding sequence is TGTGCCAGCAGCCAGACTAGCGCCCCCTACGAGCAGTACTTC. Translation: CASSQTSAPYEQYF.

The gene calls are TRBV7-2 and TRBJ1-2; 9 bases line up with TRBD1. The CDR3 consists of 14 residues. Germline V gene data show CDR1 as SGHTA and CDR2 as FQGNSA. Losses at the gene ends were 4 bases for V and 8 bases for J; bases not matched to a gene: 8. This CDR3 reads CASSWDRASGGYTF. The DNA of the CDR3 is TGTGCCAGCAGCTGGGACAGGGCGTCTGGCGGCTACACCTTC.

The rearrangement joins TRBV5-4 to TRBJ1-2, with a possible D match to TRBD1 (6 bases). The V end was cut by 6 bases, the J end by 1 base, with 10 bases between. CDR3 size: 13 residues. The V gene's germline CDR1 is SGHNT and CDR2 YYREEE (reference sequence). DNA for the CDR3: TGTGCCAGCACAGGGGTTGGTAACTATGGCTACACCTTC. Translating it yields CASTGVGNYGYTF. Drawing the rest from reference TRBV5-4 and TRBJ1-2, the complete variable domain is ETGVTQSPTHLIKTRGQQVTLRCSSQSGHNTVSWYQQALGQGPQFIFQYYREEENGRGNFPPRFSGLQFPNYSSELNVNALELDDSALYLCASTGVGNYGYTFGSGTRLTVV.

This clone has just a few counts. V gene TRBV3-1 (or the pseudogene TRBV3-2) combines with J gene TRBJ2-2, with D possibly being TRBD1 (6 bases). Per the germline V gene, CDR1 is LGHDT and CDR2 is YNNKEL (reference sequence). The CDR3 extends over 15 amino acids. V was cut by 4 bases and J by 4 bases, with 13 bases left in between. The CDR3 here is CASSPKDRLTGELFF. The CDR3 DNA follows: TGTGCCAGCAGCCCAAAAGACAGGCTCACCGGGGAGCTGTTTTTT.